Below are 9 T cell receptor beta chains sequenced from a single sample in a study of OX40 agonist ivuxolimab in advanced cancers. Profiling relied on immunoSEQ multiplex PCR, and the TCRdb table lists in-frame clones only, not all of them. The sample lists roughly 86,000 clones, almost 95% seen once, with around 2.8% in the top ten. The sequences come from CD4+ or CD8+ T cells sorted from blood, collected in a trial of the OX40 agonist ivuxolimab. Receptor source: an adult with an advanced solid tumor such as melanoma, head and neck, liver or kidney cancer.

This chain uses TRBV27 with TRBJ2-1; TRBD2 agrees at 10 bases. Germline assignment: CDR1 MNHEY and CDR2 SMNVEV (reference sequence). J was trimmed by 13 bases and V by 6 bases; bases with no gene match: 12. CDR3 size: 14 residues. CDR3 protein: CASSPALAGALQFF. DNA for the CDR3: TGTGCCAGCAGCCCCGCCCTAGCGGGAGCCCTTCAGTTCTTC.

The V and J genes are TRBV6-1 and TRBJ1-2; no firm D call. The CDR3 sequence is 12 residues long. Germline values: CDR1 MNHNS, CDR2 SASEGT. Deletions cut 4 bases from V and 5 bases from J, with 8 bases between. The CDR3 nucleotides read TGTGCCAGCAGTGGGGGAGGGTATGGCTACACCTTC. Translating gives CASSGGGYGYTF.

V and J are TRBV5-1 and TRBJ1-2, with 7 bases lining up with TRBD1. CDR1 and CDR2 from the germline V gene are SGHRS and YFSETQ. The J segment lost 6 bases and the V segment lost 4 bases, leaving 9 bases of the junction unmatched. CDR3 length: 14 residues. DNA for the CDR3: TGCGCCAGCAGCCGGGGACAGTCGCAGGATGGCTACACCTTC. It yields the protein CASSRGQSQDGYTF.

The chain has TRBV28 and TRBJ2-3, with 9 bases lining up with TRBD2. V lost 4 bases and J lost 1; bases outside the gene matches: 3. The CDR3 has 15 residues. Germline V gene sequence: CDR1 MDHEN, CDR2 SYDVKM. CDR3 loop: CASSSRTSGTDTQYF. CDR3 nucleotides: TGTGCCAGCAGTTCGCGGACTAGCGGCACAGATACGCAGTATTTT.

This clone showed up just once. V gene TRBV7-9 combines with J gene TRBJ2-5; 9 bases align to TRBD2. This CDR3 spans 14 amino acids. Trimming cost V 4 bases and J 4 bases; bases outside gene matches: 4. Germline CDR1 SEHNR, CDR2 FQNEAQ (reference sequence). CDR3 coding DNA: TGTGCCAGCAGCTATAGCGGGAGCGGAGAGACCCAGTACTTC. Translation: CASSYSGSGETQYF.

This clone was detected once. V is TRBV2 and J is TRBJ1-5, with D possibly matching TRBD1 (5 bases). Germline V gives CDR1 SNHLY, CDR2 FYNNEI. The ends were cut back, 7 bases at V and 7 bases at J, with 14 bases in the middle. The CDR3 consists of 13 residues. The CDR3, as DNA: TGTGCCAGCACAAGGGGCCAGGGCCAGCCCCAGCATTTT. It translates to CASTRGQGQPQHF.

J is TRBJ2-3 and V is TRBV2, with 14 bases fitting TRBD2. This CDR3 has 15 residues. Germline V lookup: CDR1 SNHLY, CDR2 FYNNEI. V was pared by 5 bases and J by 5 bases, with 3 bases of the junction left unmatched. CDR3 in amino acids: CASSFGLAGGDTQYF. The CDR3 coding sequence is TGTGCCAGCAGTTTCGGACTAGCGGGAGGAGATACGCAGTATTTT.

The rearrangement uses TRBV4-1 and TRBJ2-5; possible D gene TRBD2, 6 bases. V was shortened by 5 bases and J by 8 bases, with 18 bases between the two germline ends. The CDR3 runs to 14 residues. Germline V gene lookup returns CDR1 MGHRA and CDR2 YSYEKL. CDR3 region: CASSARGDLTTQYF. Here the CDR3 DNA reads TGCGCCAGCAGCGCCCGCGGGGATTTAACCACCCAGTACTTC.

This chain links TRBV5-1 with TRBJ2-2, with D possibly TRBD1 on 6 matching bases. Between the trimmed V and J ends, which lost 0 bases and 4 bases, there was a span of 10 bases. The CDR3 extends over 15 amino acids. Germline CDR1 is SGHRS and CDR2 is YFSETQ. This chain's CDR3 is CASSLGDTFTGELFF. In DNA form, the CDR3 reads TGCGCCAGCAGCTTGGGGGACACTTTCACCGGGGAGCTGTTTTTT.